Listed below are T cell receptor beta chains from one sample, sequenced in a study of blood T cell repertoires in COVID-19. Method: immunoSEQ multiplex PCR; TCRdb's copy keeps in-frame clones and lacks some. The sample yields approximately 300,000 clones, about 90% seen once. The sequenced material came from peripheral blood. The source of these receptors is a middle-aged woman with COVID-19, enrolled during active disease. The CDR3 runs from the conserved cysteine through the conserved F or W. A D gene is named only where the DNA matches it firmly. Clone size, where shown, is once, few, many, or a class for clones that have expanded.

>TRBJ2-2|TRBV6-2/TRBV6-3|once|NA
TGTGCCAGCAGTTACTCGATGTTGGGGAGGCCGAACACCGGGGAGCTGTTTTTT
CASSYSMLGRPNTGELFF
>TRBJ1-2|TRBV5-4|NA|NA
TGTGCCAGCAGCTTGGCTCTAGGAGGTGTCGCGAAAAACTATGGCTACACCTTC
CASSLALGGVAKNYGYTF
>TRBJ2-7|TRBV6-2/TRBV6-3|NA|TRBD2
TGTGCCAGCAGTTACTCGCGGGAGGGAACTTACGAGCAGTACTTC
CASSYSREGTYEQYF
>TRBJ2-7|TRBV27|NA|TRBD1
TGTGCCAGCAGTTTCGGGGCAGGGGGCCTCCGGGAGCAGTACTTC
CASSFGAGGLREQYF
>TRBJ2-7|TRBV19|NA|NA
TGTGCCAGTAGGCCCTCGAGGCAGACTTCCTACGAGCAGTACTTC
CASRPSRQTSYEQYF
>TRBJ1-1|TRBV11-2|NA|NA
TGTGCCAGCAGCTCCCCTCCCGTCGAGACTGAAGCTTTCTTT
CASSSPPVETEAFF
>TRBJ1-4|TRBV6-5|NA|NA
TGTGCCAGCAACACTCGAGACAGTAATGAAAAACTGTTTTTT
CASNTRDSNEKLFF
>TRBJ1-1|TRBV5-1|few|NA
TGCGCCAGCAGCTTAAAGCTCGACACTGAAGCTTTCTTT
CASSLKLDTEAFF
>TRBJ2-1|TRBV5-1|NA|NA
TGCGCCAGCAGCTTGGCCTTAGGGGAACTAGCTCCCTACAATGAGCAGTTCTTC
CASSLALGELAPYNEQFF
>TRBJ1-4|TRBV6-2/TRBV6-3|NA|NA
TGTGCCAGCAGTTACTCCCATACTTCGAGCGAAAAACTGTTTTTT
CASSYSHTSSEKLFF
>TRBJ2-5|TRBV7-8|NA|TRBD1
TGTGCCAGCAGCCTGGGGTTCAGGACAGGGGGCCGAGAGACCCAGTACTTC
CASSLGFRTGGRETQYF
>TRBJ2-2|TRBV18|NA|TRBD1
TGTGCCAGCTCACAGGGACAGGGAGCCGGGGAGCTGTTTTTT
CASSQGQGAGELFF
>TRBJ1-6|TRBV15|NA|NA
TGTGCCACCAGCAGGAGAGATAGCTCCTATAATTCACCCCTCCACTTT
CATSRRDSSYNSPLHF
>TRBJ1-1|TRBV4-2|NA|NA
TGTGCCAGCAGCTTGGATGCTTCGGGGAACACTGAAGCTTTCTTT
CASSLDASGNTEAFF
>TRBJ1-1|TRBV28|NA|TRBD1
TGTGCCAGCAGTTTGAGGGACAGAGAAGCTTTCTTT
CASSLRDREAFF
>TRBJ2-7|TRBV7-2|few|NA
TGTGCCAGCAGCTTAAGGAGAAGCTCCTACGAGCAGTACTTC
CASSLRRSSYEQYF
>TRBJ2-5|TRBV12-5|NA|TRBD1
TGTGCTAGTGGTTTGGTATTGAGGGGGCCGGGGGAGACCCAGTACTTC
CASGLVLRGPGETQYF
>TRBJ1-1|TRBV7-2|NA|NA
TGTGCCAGCAGCTTATGGGGCCTAACTGAAGCTTTCTTT
CASSLWGLTEAFF
>TRBJ2-4|TRBV18|NA|TRBD2
TGTGCCAGCTCACCAATCCTAGCGGGGCCACCCGGGTCCAAAAACATTCAGTACTTC
CASSPILAGPPGSKNIQYF
>TRBJ2-1|TRBV4-3|once|NA
TGCGCCAGCAGGCGGGGTCTGGTTGAGCAGTTCTTC
CASRRGLVEQFF
>TRBJ2-3|TRBV27|NA|TRBD2
TGTGCCAGCAGTCCCCCAGCCGGACTAGCCGCAGATACGCAGTATTTT
CASSPPAGLAADTQYF
>TRBJ2-7|TRBV28|NA|TRBD1
TGTGCCAGCAGTTTCTTAGGAGGACAGGGTATCAACGAGCAGTACTTC
CASSFLGGQGINEQYF
>TRBJ2-7|TRBV10-3|NA|TRBD1
TGTGCCACCTCCTCTCGGGACAGGGCCTACGAGCAGTACTTC
CATSSRDRAYEQYF
>TRBJ2-5|TRBV19|NA|TRBD2
TGTGCCAGTACCACCCGACGGACTAGCGGGAGGGAGACCCAGTACTTC
CASTTRRTSGRETQYF
>TRBJ2-5|TRBV10-3|NA|TRBD2
TGTGCCATCAGTGGGGTGCTAGCGGGAGAGACCCAGTACTTC
CAISGVLAGETQYF
>TRBJ2-7|TRBV3-1/TRBV3-2|NA|NA
TGTGCCAGCAGCCAAGGAGGTTGGCGGGTCTACGAGCAGTACTTC
CASSQGGWRVYEQYF
>TRBJ1-2|TRBV11-2|NA|NA
TGTGCCAGCAGCTTAGAAGGAGGGGGGGGCTATGGCTACACCTTC
CASSLEGGGGYGYTF
>TRBJ2-5|TRBV30|NA|TRBD2
TGTGCCTGGAGTGGGCTTTTCGGGGGGAGGGAGACCCAGTACTTC
CAWSGLFGGRETQYF
>TRBJ2-5|TRBV7-2|NA|NA
TGTGCCAGCAGCTTAGCTGGGGCCCAAGAGACCCAGTACTTC
CASSLAGAQETQYF
>TRBJ2-5|TRBV18|NA|NA
TGTGCCAGCTCACCCCCGGGGAGGAGCCAAGAGACCCAGTACTTC
CASSPPGRSQETQYF
>TRBJ2-3|TRBV6-6|NA|NA
TGTGCCAGCAGTCCTTGGCCGGGTGCGGATACGCAGTATTTT
CASSPWPGADTQYF
>TRBJ2-5|TRBV7-3|NA|NA
TGTGCCAGCAGCTTAATGCAGGGGGGCCCGGAGACCCAGTACTTC
CASSLMQGGPETQYF
>TRBJ2-2|TRBV9|NA|NA
TGTGCCAGCAGCATGACAGCTGCCTCGAACACCGGGGAGCTGTTTTTT
CASSMTAASNTGELFF
>TRBJ1-6|TRBV10-3|NA|NA
TGTGCCATCAGTGAGTTAGATTCAACAGATAATTCACCCCTCCACTTT
CAISELDSTDNSPLHF
>TRBJ2-1|TRBV6-5|NA|TRBD2
TGTGCCAGCTGCCTTTCAGCGGGAGTTTGCTATGAGCAGTTCTTC
CASCLSAGVCYEQFF
>TRBJ2-7|TRBV28|NA|TRBD1
TGTGCCAGCAGACATCCGGGACAGGGTATCGAGCAGTACTTC
CASRHPGQGIEQYF
>TRBJ1-1|TRBV6-1|NA|TRBD1
TGTGCCAGCAGTGACCGGGACAGGGTGCCGCGCGGAGCTTTCTTT
CASSDRDRVPRGAFF
>TRBJ2-6|TRBV6-2/TRBV6-3|NA|NA
TGTGCCAGCAGTTACGGGGGCCCTGGGGCCAACGTCCTGACTTTC
CASSYGGPGANVLTF
>TRBJ2-1|TRBV5-5|NA|TRBD2
TGTGCCAGCAGCTTTATTAGGGTAGCGGGACCTCAGAATGAGCAGTTCTTC
CASSFIRVAGPQNEQFF
>TRBJ1-5|TRBV19|NA|NA
TGTGCCAGTAGTATGAGGTACAGGGATCAGCCCCAGCATTTT
CASSMRYRDQPQHF
>TRBJ2-1|TRBV7-3|NA|TRBD2
TGTGCCAGCAGCTTAACGGGGCTAGCGGGAGGATCGCTCGAGCAGTTCTTC
CASSLTGLAGGSLEQFF
>TRBJ2-2|TRBV9|NA|TRBD1
TGTGCCAGCAGCGTCTCGGGACAGCAGACCGGGGAGCTGTTTTTT
CASSVSGQQTGELFF
>TRBJ2-1|TRBV7-8|NA|NA
TGTGCCAGCGTTCCATTCCCCTCCTACAATGAGCAGTTCTTC
CASVPFPSYNEQFF
>TRBJ2-3|TRBV28|NA|NA
TGTGCCAGCAGCCCGTCGACAGGCCATATCACAGATACGCAGTATTTT
CASSPSTGHITDTQYF
>TRBJ2-1|TRBV10-3|NA|TRBD2
TGTGCCATCACTAGCGGGACTGGCACTGAGCAGTTCTTC
CAITSGTGTEQFF
>TRBJ1-1|TRBV19|NA|TRBD1
TGTGCCAGTACCCGCGGACAGGGGGAGGCTTTCTTT
CASTRGQGEAFF
>TRBJ1-1|TRBV28|few|TRBD1
TGTGCCAGCAGTGTCGGGACAGGGGACAACACTGAAGCTTTCTTT
CASSVGTGDNTEAFF
>TRBJ2-1|TRBV9|NA|NA
TGTGCCAGCAGCGTAGAGGTGTTAAGCGGCATTGGCAATGAGCAGTTCTTC
CASSVEVLSGIGNEQFF
>TRBJ2-5|TRBV7-2|NA|TRBD2
TGTGCCAGCAGCTTAGCTAGCGGGAGGCCTCAGTACTTC
CASSLASGRPQYF
>TRBJ1-1|TRBV27|NA|TRBD1
TGTGCCAGCAGTATGACTACAGGGGTAGCTTTCTTT
CASSMTTGVAFF
>TRBJ1-1|TRBV6-6|NA|NA
TGTGCCAGCAGCCTCTCCGGGGTCATGAGAGGCACTGAAGCTTTCTTT
CASSLSGVMRGTEAFF
>TRBJ2-3|TRBV28|NA|NA
TGTGCCAGCGCCTACACAGATACGCAGTATTTT
CASAYTDTQYF
>TRBJ2-5|TRBV4-1|NA|TRBD2
TGCGCCAGCAGCCAAGACCTCTCACGGACTAGTACCCAAGAGACCCAGTACTTC
CASSQDLSRTSTQETQYF
>TRBJ1-1|TRBV28|NA|NA
TGTGCCAGCAGCCGGGACGGGAGTAAAGCTTTCTTT
CASSRDGSKAFF
>TRBJ1-4|TRBV5-4|NA|NA
TGTGCCAGCAGCTTCCGCAGGGCCTCTACTAATGAAAAACTGTTTTTT
CASSFRRASTNEKLFF
>TRBJ2-5|TRBV6-5|NA|TRBD1
TGTGCCAGCAGACAACAGGGGGCGGTAGAGACCCAGTACTTC
CASRQQGAVETQYF
>TRBJ1-2|TRBV14|NA|TRBD1
TGTGCCAGCAGCCAGGACAGGATGAACTATGGCTACACCTTC
CASSQDRMNYGYTF
>TRBJ2-7|TRBV5-6|NA|NA
TGTGCCAGCGAATCCCTGGGCCGCGACTACGAGCAGTACTTC
CASESLGRDYEQYF
>TRBJ2-1|TRBV2|NA|TRBD1
TGTGCCAGCAATCTTAGGACAGGGGGAAACAATGAGCAGTTCTTC
CASNLRTGGNNEQFF